The 20 T cell receptor beta chains reported below all come from one sample, sequenced in a study of T cell changes during pregnancy in multiple sclerosis. Some clones are missing from TCRdb's copy, which holds only in-frame ones; the method was immunoSEQ multiplex PCR. Among 70,000 to 85,000 clones, 92% were seen once, and the ten largest hold 2.6%. This material consisted of peripheral blood, taken before pregnancy. Receptor source: a female donor with multiple sclerosis, enrolled in a pregnancy study.

Written as DNA, the CDR3 is TGTGCCAGCAGCGTGAAGGACAGATTCGAGACCCAGTACTTC. Its protein is CASSVKDRFETQYF. The V call is TRBV7-9, the J call TRBJ2-5; possible D gene TRBD1, 6 bases. Germline assignment: CDR1 SEHNR and CDR2 FQNEAQ (reference sequence). CDR3 length: 14 amino acids. V lost 5 bases and J 5 bases, leaving 15 bases between the germline ends.

The CDR3 bases are TGCGCCAGCAGCGTCCGACAGGGGAAAGAGACCCAGTACTTC. Amino acid sequence: CASSVRQGKETQYF. The genes are TRBV5-1 and TRBJ2-5; 8 bases match TRBD1. This CDR3 spans 14 amino acids. Germline-derived CDR1 and CDR2 are SGHRS and YFSETQ. The trim removed 4 bases at V and 3 bases at J, leaving 5 bases unmatched. Drawing the rest from reference TRBV5-1 and TRBJ2-5, the complete variable domain is KAGVTQTPRYLIKTRGQQVTLSCSPISGHRSVSWYQQTPGQGLQFLFEYFSETQRNKGNFPGRFSGRQFSNSRSEMNVSTLELGDSALYLCASSVRQGKETQYFGPGTRLLVL.

J is TRBJ2-7 and V is TRBV10-3; D gene ambiguous. CDR1 is ENHRY and CDR2 is SYGVKD in the germline V gene. With 2 bases removed from V and 2 bases from J, the gap between germline ends came to 7 bases. The CDR3 has 13 amino acids. The chain's CDR3 is CAISEGRTYEQYF. The CDR3 DNA follows: TGTGCCATCAGTGAGGGCAGGACCTACGAGCAGTACTTC.

This clone was found a few times. The identical CDR3 is also encoded by other nucleotide sequences in the sample. The rearrangement joins TRBV30 to TRBJ2-5, with 9 bases identical to TRBD1. Germline CDR1 GTSNPN, CDR2 SVGIG (reference sequence). CDR3 length equals 14 residues. Trimming at V came to 4 bases and at J to 4 bases, leaving 7 bases not matched to a gene. The CDR3 here is CAWNRGLTVETQYF. CDR3 DNA sequence: TGTGCCTGGAACAGGGGGCTTACGGTAGAGACCCAGTACTTC.

This chain uses TRBV15 with TRBJ1-2; 8 bases map to TRBD1. J gave up 3 bases and V 2 bases, and 11 bases lay outside the gene matches. The CDR3 has 17 amino acids. Germline assignment: CDR1 LNHNV and CDR2 YYDKDF (reference sequence). CDR3 bases: TGTGCCACCAGCAGACCTGCTCGGACAGGGAGGGACTATGGCTACACCTTC. Amino acid sequence: CATSRPARTGRDYGYTF.

The chain has TRBV2 and TRBJ2-6; 15 nucleotides agree with TRBD2. The ends lost 11 bases at V and 2 bases at J; junction bases unmatched: 10. Germline CDR1 is SNHLY and CDR2 is FYNNEI. The CDR3 contains 18 residues. The CDR3 region is CAGSGLAGGPAGANVLTF. DNA for the CDR3: TGTGCCGGATCAGGACTAGCGGGAGGGCCGGCTGGGGCCAACGTCCTGACTTTC.

J is TRBJ2-7 and V is TRBV6-5; TRBD1 agrees at 10 bases. Looked up from germline, CDR1 is MNHEY and CDR2 is SVGAGI. V gave up 0 bases and J gave up 6 bases; unmatched junction bases: 2. The length of the CDR3 is 14 residues. CDR3 protein: CASSYSGQGGEQYF. For the CDR3, the DNA is TGTGCCAGCAGTTACTCTGGACAGGGGGGCGAGCAGTACTTC.

The V call is TRBV7-8, the J call TRBJ1-2; no reliable D call. The V end lost 1 base, the J end lost 4 bases, and 10 bases lay between the germline ends. The CDR3 totals 14 residues. Germline V CDR1 and CDR2: SGHVS, FQNEAQ. Here the CDR3 reads CASSLVDGSYGYTF. The CDR3 region has the DNA TGTGCCAGCAGCTTAGTCGACGGGAGCTATGGCTACACCTTC.

The V and J genes are TRBV5-4 and TRBJ2-1; 9 positions agree with TRBD2. J was trimmed by 6 bases and V by 4 bases; bases with no gene match: 8. CDR1 is SGHNT, CDR2 YYREEE, per germline (reference sequence). There are 15 residues in the CDR3. CDR3 nucleotides: TGTGCCAGCAGCGGAGGACTAGCGACTGCCAATGAGCAGTTCTTC. Translating gives CASSGGLATANEQFF.

This clone was counted only a few times. V usage is TRBV13 and J usage is TRBJ2-1; perhaps TRBD2 as D (5 bases). V was pared by 5 bases and J by 9 bases, with 14 bases between. The CDR3 has 13 amino acids. CDR1 PRHDT and CDR2 FYEKMQ come from the germline V gene (reference sequence). In DNA, the CDR3 is TGTGCCAGCAGCCCAAAGGCGGGCGGTGAGCAGTTCTTC. This encodes CASSPKAGGEQFF. The full variable domain, rest sourced from reference TRBV13 and TRBJ2-1, is AAGVIQSPRHLIKEKRETATLKCYPIPRHDTVYWYQQGPGQDPQFLISFYEKMQSDKGSIPDRFSAQQFSDYHSELNMSSLELGDSALYFCASSPKAGGEQFFGPGTRLTVL.

As DNA, the CDR3 is TGTGCCAGCAGTGAGACTAGCGGGAGGGTCTACAATGAGCAGTTCTTC. Protein: CASSETSGRVYNEQFF. V is TRBV6-1 and J is TRBJ2-1, with 14 nucleotides matching TRBD2. The germline V gene encodes CDR1 MNHNS and CDR2 SASEGT. V dropped 3 bases and J dropped 3; count of bases not matched to a gene: 1. The CDR3 contains 16 residues.

This clone was counted a few times. The chain carries TRBV2 and TRBJ2-1; D is possibly TRBD2 (6 bases). The V and J ends lost 8 bases and 4 bases respectively, with 15 bases between them. CDR1 and CDR2 (germline): SNHLY, FYNNEI. The CDR3 consists of 14 residues. CDR3 in amino acids: CASRAGWGYNEQFF. The CDR3 nucleotides are TGTGCCAGCCGAGCGGGCTGGGGGTACAATGAGCAGTTCTTC.

The chain joins TRBV7-2 to TRBJ2-3; the match to TRBD2 covers 10 bases. This CDR3 contains 22 residues. J was trimmed by 0 bases and V by 0 bases; bases with no gene match: 18. Germline lookup yields CDR1 SGHTA and CDR2 FQGNSA. The CDR3 region has the DNA TGTGCCAGCAGCTTAGCGCGAACTCTAGCGGGAGAAATCGTAACTAGCACAGATACGCAGTATTTT. Translating it yields CASSLARTLAGEIVTSTDTQYF. The full variable domain, in which reference TRBV7-2 and TRBJ2-3 provide the parts outside the CDR3, is GAGVSQSPSNKVTEKGKDVELRCDPISGHTALYWYRQSLGQGLEFLIYFQGNSAPDKSGLPSDRFSAERTGGSVSTLTIQRTQQEDSAVYLCASSLARTLAGEIVTSTDTQYFGPGTRLTVL.

This chain joins TRBV5-1 and TRBJ1-1; 7 bases map to TRBD1. V lost 4 bases and J lost 1; bases outside the gene matches: 10. CDR3 length: 16 residues. Germline CDR1 reads SGHRS; CDR2 reads YFSETQ. The CDR3 DNA follows: TGCGCCAGCAGCCTAGGAGGGGGCGGTAGGAACACTGAAGCTTTCTTT. Translation: CASSLGGGGRNTEAFF.

The chain carries TRBV30 and TRBJ1-3; D is uncertain. V dropped 2 bases and J dropped 4 bases, with 12 bases sitting between them. The germline gives CDR1 GTSNPN, CDR2 SVGIG (reference sequence). The CDR3 extends over 14 amino acids. Written as DNA, the CDR3 is TGTGCCTGGAGTACGGGAACGGAAGGAAACACCATATATTTT. Its protein product is CAWSTGTEGNTIYF.

V gene TRBV1 combines with J gene TRBJ2-6; the table names TRBD2, a call not compared with the DNA. TRBV1 is recorded as a pseudogene. CDR3 length equals 18 residues. The DNA of the CDR3 is TGCACCAGCAGCCCCTATTCCTTAACCTTCTCTGGGGCCAACGTCCTGACTTTC. It codes for CTSSPYSLTFSGANVLTF.

The chain recombines TRBV9 with TRBJ2-2, with D possibly being TRBD2 (6 bases). The CDR3 contains 14 residues. Germline CDR1 is SGDLS and CDR2 is YYNGEE. The V gene lost 0 bases and the J gene lost 6 bases, with 9 bases spanning the gap. In nucleotides, the CDR3 is TGTGCCAGCAGCGTAGCTAGGGAGGCCGGGGAGCTGTTTTTT. This codes for CASSVAREAGELFF.

The CDR3 region has the DNA TGTGCCACCAGCAGAGAGCTTGCTAGGGGGATTACCTACGAGCAGTACTTC. It specifies CATSRELARGITYEQYF. The chain employs TRBV15 and TRBJ2-7; possible D gene TRBD1, 6 bases. V lost 0 bases, J lost 2 bases, and 17 bases lay in between. The CDR3 is 17 amino acids. From germline, CDR1 is LNHNV and CDR2 YYDKDF (reference sequence).

V and J are TRBV5-6 and TRBJ2-7; tentative D call: TRBD1 (6 bases). V shed 2 bases and J shed 3 bases, with 12 bases lying between them. The CDR3 has 14 amino acids. Germline-derived CDR1 and CDR2 are SGHDT and YYEEEE. The CDR3 DNA sequence: TGTGCCAGCAGCTTCAGGGGAAAGGGCTACGAGCAGTACTTC. Residues: CASSFRGKGYEQYF.

The chain employs TRBV25-1 and TRBJ1-1; D unresolved. The V end lost 4 bases, the J end lost 8 bases, and 17 bases lay between the germline ends. Germline V lookup: CDR1 MGHDK, CDR2 SYGVNS. The CDR3 length is 14 residues. The CDR3 DNA reads TGTGCCAGCAGTGCCTTTGAGGGTCGGCCAGAAGCTTTCTTT. Translated: CASSAFEGRPEAFF.